This TCR beta chain was recorded in a study of response to subunit inactivated influenza vaccine. Study-wide results and caveats: After each seasonal influenza vaccination, few new T cells are recruited, the authors suggested.

In regard to this clonotype: What it binds is unknown.

TCRdb reanalysed the RT-PCR reads using MiXCR and keeps one entry per CDR3 protein. The sample contains 550,000 to 650,000 distinct CDR3 sequences, approximately 10% of which appear only once. The sequence was collected from a man aged 45-65 years who received an inactivated influenza vaccine. This material consisted of PBMCs from blood, taken on the day of vaccination.

This chain's CDR3 is CSVVRGYQETQYF. The CDR3, as DNA: TGCAGCGTTGTGCGGGGGTACCAAGAGACCCAGTACTTC. The rearrangement links TRBV29-1 to TRBJ2-5; TRBD2 agrees at 7 bases. With V trimmed by 4 bases and J by 0 bases, 2 bases remained unmatched. Germline-derived CDR1 and CDR2 are SQVTM and ANQGSEA. There are 13 residues in the CDR3. Full variable domain (rest looked up from reference TRBV29-1 and TRBJ2-5): SAVISQKPSRDICQRGTSLTIQCQVDSQVTMMFWYRQQPGQSLTLIATANQGSEATYESGFVIDKFPISRPNLTFSTLTVSNMSPEDSSIYLCSVVRGYQETQYFGPGTRLLVL.